This T cell receptor beta chain comes out of a study of cytomegalovirus exposure and HLA in healthy donors. Whole-study findings and limits: Previous analysis showed most TCR beta V segments were productive about 87% or about 30% of the time.

Germline assignment: CDR1 PRHDT and CDR2 FYEKMQ (reference sequence). CDR3 length: 14 amino acids. Trimming took off 0 bases at V and 4 bases at J, with 7 bases between the two ends. A remark on this clone: Its cognate antigen is unknown.

Primers: 60 Vbeta forward and 13 Jbeta reverse. The data were produced by immunoSEQ multiplex PCR, yet TCRdb's version contains in-frame clones alone and is incomplete. The sample carries roughly 120,000 clones, roughly four fifths recorded once. The source material was PBMCs. The chain is built from TRBV13 and TRBJ1-5; unclear D gene. The receptor was derived from a young woman in good health and CMV-seronegative. This chain's CDR3 is CASSLGSGNQPQHF. For the CDR3, the DNA is TGTGCCAGCAGCTTAGGGTCGGGGAATCAGCCCCAGCATTTT. The full variable domain, its missing parts supplied by reference TRBV13 and TRBJ1-5, is AAGVIQSPRHLIKEKRETATLKCYPIPRHDTVYWYQQGPGQDPQFLISFYEKMQSDKGSIPDRFSAQQFSDYHSELNMSSLELGDSALYFCASSLGSGNQPQHFGDGTRLSIL.